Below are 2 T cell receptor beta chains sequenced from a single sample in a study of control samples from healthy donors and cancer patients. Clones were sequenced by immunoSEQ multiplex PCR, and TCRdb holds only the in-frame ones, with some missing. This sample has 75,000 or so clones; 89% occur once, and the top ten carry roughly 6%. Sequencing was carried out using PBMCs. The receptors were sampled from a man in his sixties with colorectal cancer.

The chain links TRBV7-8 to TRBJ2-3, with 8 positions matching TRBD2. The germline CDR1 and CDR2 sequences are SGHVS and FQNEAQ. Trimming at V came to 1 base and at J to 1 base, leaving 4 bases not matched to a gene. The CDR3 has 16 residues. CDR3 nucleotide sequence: TGTGCCAGCAGCTTAGTGCGGGGGGAACGCACAGATACGCAGTATTTT. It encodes CASSLVRGERTDTQYF.

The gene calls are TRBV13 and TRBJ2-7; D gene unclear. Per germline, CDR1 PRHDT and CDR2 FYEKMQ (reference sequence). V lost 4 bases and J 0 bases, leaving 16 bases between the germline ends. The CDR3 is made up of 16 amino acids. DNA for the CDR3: TGTGCCAGCAGCTCCGGCCCTCCTAGGGCCTCCTACGAGCAGTACTTC. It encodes CASSSGPPRASYEQYF.